Shown below are 10 T cell receptor beta chains from a single sample sequenced in a study of CD8 T cells in ankylosing spondylitis. In TCRdb, the 5' RACE reads were re-called with MiXCR into one record per CDR3 protein. The data hold 250,000 or so distinct CDR3 sequences, with approximately 11% observed a single time. Sequencing was done on a sample of blood, either unsorted or a sorted T cell fraction (not recorded which). These receptors were collected from a male donor with ankylosing spondylitis or in good health (not recorded which).

This clonotype was observed a handful of times. This chain joins TRBV4-1 and TRBJ2-5; D gene ambiguous. Trimming took off 1 base at V and 5 bases at J, with 23 bases between the two ends. Per the germline V gene, CDR1 is MGHRA and CDR2 is YSYEKL. The CDR3 contains 18 residues. CDR3 in amino acids: CASSQVGWETGPPETQYF. The CDR3, as DNA: TGCGCCAGCAGCCAAGTGGGATGGGAAACGGGCCCACCGGAGACCCAGTACTTC.

This clonotype was seen at least ten times. The chain has TRBV5-6 and TRBJ1-5; the match to TRBD1 covers 7 bases. J was trimmed by 2 bases and V by 1 base; bases with no gene match: 3. Germline CDR1 SGHDT, CDR2 YYEEEE. The length of the CDR3 is 15 residues. The CDR3, as DNA: TGTGCCAGCAGCTTGTTAGGGACAGGCAATCAGCCCCAGCATTTT. Translated: CASSLLGTGNQPQHF.

This clonotype was counted many times. The V and J genes are TRBV20-1 and TRBJ2-1; 12 nucleotides match TRBD2. Germline CDR1 DFQATT, CDR2 SNEGSKA (reference sequence). With V trimmed by 8 bases and J by 4 bases, 6 bases remained unmatched. The CDR3 consists of 14 residues. The DNA of the CDR3 is TGCAGTACGCTAGCGGGGGGGCGTTACAATGAGCAGTTCTTC. As protein: CSTLAGGRYNEQFF.

This clonotype was picked up many times. This rearrangement joins TRBV4-2 to TRBJ2-7, with D possibly matching TRBD1 (5 bases). CDR1 and CDR2 (germline): LGHNA, YNFKEQ. V lost 3 bases and J 3 bases, leaving 12 bases between the germline ends. This CDR3 region has 14 residues. This chain's CDR3 is CASSQGRQGYEQYF. The CDR3 DNA reads as TGTGCCAGCAGCCAGGGGCGGCAAGGCTACGAGCAGTACTTC.

This clonotype appeared many times. V gene TRBV7-6 combines with J gene TRBJ2-7; 7 bases are a match to TRBD2. CDR3 length: 14 amino acids. Germline CDR1 is SGHVS and CDR2 is FNYEAQ. V lost 5 bases, J lost 5 bases, and 9 bases stayed unmatched. In DNA form, the CDR3 reads TGTGCCAGCAGCCTCGGGACTATTCTTCACGAGCAGTACTTC. Translating it yields CASSLGTILHEQYF.

In its sample, this clonotype is medium-sized. The chain employs TRBV20-1 and TRBJ2-1; D is perhaps TRBD1 (5 bases). Between the trimmed V and J ends, which lost 0 bases and 5 bases, there was a span of 14 bases. Germline V CDR1 and CDR2: DFQATT, SNEGSKA (reference sequence). The CDR3 is 15 residues long. The CDR3 here is CSARDGQRTNNEQFF. CDR3 sequence (DNA): TGCAGTGCTAGAGATGGCCAACGGACAAACAATGAGCAGTTCTTC.

In its sample, this clonotype was seen many times. J is TRBJ2-2 and V is TRBV4-1; D may be TRBD1 (5 bases). V was trimmed by 0 bases and J by 3 bases, leaving 8 bases between them. The CDR3 is 15 residues long. The V gene's germline CDR1 is MGHRA and CDR2 YSYEKL. The CDR3 DNA reads TGCGCCAGCAGCCAAGAACCAGGGTACACCGGGGAGCTGTTTTTT. Its translation is CASSQEPGYTGELFF.

This clonotype has ten or more counts. An end of the junction differs from the germline gene, which may be a read error. The V gene is TRBV12-3 or TRBV12-4, the J gene TRBJ2-4, with 8 bases matching TRBD1. CDR3 length equals 13 residues. CDR3 region: CASSPFPQGAHAF. The CDR3 region has the DNA TGTGCCAGCAGCCCTTTTCCTCAGGGGGCTCATGCCTTC.

This clonotype was seen many times. The rearrangement links TRBV5-1 to TRBJ1-2; 9 nucleotides agree with TRBD1. The germline V gene has CDR1 SGHRS and CDR2 YFSETQ. The CDR3 spans 13 residues. V shed 8 bases, J shed 4 bases, and the junction held 6 bases outside the gene matches. The CDR3 region has the DNA TGCGCCAGGGGACAGGGAGTAAGCTATGGCTACACCTTC. It specifies CARGQGVSYGYTF.

The chain uses TRBV4-1 and TRBJ2-3; D gene uncertain. Germline-derived CDR1 and CDR2 are MGHRA and YSYEKL. The CDR3 is made up of 16 amino acids. Trimming took 0 bases from V and 2 from J, leaving 12 bases between them. CDR3 sequence reads: CASSQDGEPPTDTQYF. The DNA of the CDR3 is TGCGCCAGCAGCCAAGATGGAGAGCCACCCACAGATACGCAGTATTTT.